This record covers a single T cell receptor beta chain. Its specificity is not known. The data derive from a study of cytomegalovirus exposure and HLA in healthy donors. The CDR3 covers 14 residues. Trimming at V came to 2 bases and at J to 5 bases, leaving 0 bases not matched to a gene. Germline V gene sequence: CDR1 MNHEY, CDR2 SMNVEV (reference sequence). PCR primers comprised 60 Vbeta and 13 Jbeta primers. The repertoire was sequenced with immunoSEQ multiplex PCR; TCRdb's copy has only in-frame clones and lacks some. The table has 80,000 to 100,000 clones, 63% seen once. Overall study findings and caveats: The sole available immune exposure information was CMV serostatus. Sequencing artifact likely explains a cluster of highly shared sequence variants.

The sequencing input was PBMCs. This receptor was taken from a woman aged 35 to 49 in good health and CMV-seropositive. The chain employs TRBV27 and TRBJ2-2, with 9 bases lining up with TRBD1. The CDR3 protein is CASSLGTGTGELFF. CDR3 DNA: TGTGCCAGCAGTTTAGGGACAGGGACCGGGGAGCTGTTTTTT.